This T cell receptor beta chain was retrieved from a study of blood T cell repertoires in COVID-19. There are 18 residues in the CDR3. CDR1 is LNHNV, CDR2 YYDKDF, per germline (reference sequence). Trimming removed 0 bases from V and 7 bases from J; junction bases left unmatched: 12. Authors' processing steps: Reference gene primer amplification in the assay estimated nucleated cell counts. The assay was immunoSEQ multiplex PCR, and TCRdb's table has in-frame clones only and misses some. Clonal size and the V and J genes are those of that table, whereas D and trimming came from the DNA. This sample has roughly 220,000 clones, with 82% found just once.

This clonotype was sampled from an elderly woman with COVID-19, enrolled during active disease. Sequencing used peripheral blood. The rearrangement uses TRBV15 and TRBJ1-6; 7 bases are shared with TRBD1. The DNA of the CDR3 is TGTGCCACCAGCAGAGAGGTCCCGACAGGGACTTACAATTCACCCCTCCACTTT. Translating it yields CATSREVPTGTYNSPLHF.